One sample yielded the 10 T cell receptor beta chains listed below, sequenced in a study of T cells after yellow fever vaccination. TCRdb processed the 5' RACE reads anew with MiXCR; each CDR3 protein has one entry. The data contain under 200,000 distinct CDR3 sequences, roughly 11% of them singletons. The specimen was CD8+ T cells sorted from PBMCs, collected 15 days after the yellow fever booster vaccination. The source is a man aged 18 to 29 who received the YFV17D yellow fever vaccine.

The CDR3 loop is CSAARDRTDTQYF. The CDR3 region has the DNA TGCAGTGCCGCCCGGGACCGCACAGATACGCAGTATTTT. The chain joins TRBV20-1 to TRBJ2-3, with D possibly being TRBD1 or TRBD2 (5 bases each). Trimming removed 6 bases at V and 1 base at J, with 11 bases between. From germline, CDR1 is DFQATT and CDR2 SNEGSKA (reference sequence). The CDR3 contains 13 residues.

This chain links TRBV7-9 with TRBJ2-5; D uncertain. Germline assignment: CDR1 SEHNR and CDR2 FQNEAQ (reference sequence). CDR3 length: 14 amino acids. V lost 5 bases to trimming and J lost 1 base, with 11 bases between them. The CDR3 DNA reads TGTGCCAGCAGCCCCACGCCCAGCCAAGAGACCCAGTACTTC. This codes for CASSPTPSQETQYF.

This chain links TRBV4-1 with TRBJ1-4; D remains ambiguous. Trimming removed 3 bases at V and 3 bases at J, with 26 bases between. Germline CDR1 MGHRA, CDR2 YSYEKL. CDR3 size: 20 residues. CDR3: CASSQPQYPGHRASNEKLFF. The DNA for the CDR3 is TGCGCCAGCAGCCAGCCGCAATATCCGGGCCACCGAGCGTCTAATGAAAAACTGTTTTTT.

On this clonotype itself: At one boundary the junction diverges from the germline segment, which might be a read error. The DNA for the CDR3 is TGTGCCAGCGGCTTAGGTCCTGGGGCCAACGTCCTGACTTTC. It specifies CASGLGPGANVLTF. The rearrangement joins TRBV7-3 to TRBJ2-6; D is unclear. The CDR3 length is 14 residues. The germline CDR1 and CDR2 sequences are SGHTA and FQGTGA.

V and J are TRBV5-1 and TRBJ2-5, with D tentatively TRBD1 (5 bases). The CDR3 extends over 14 amino acids. Looked up from germline, CDR1 is SGHRS and CDR2 is YFSETQ. Trimming left V 0 bases short and J 4 bases short, with 10 bases between. The CDR3 DNA follows: TGCGCCAGCAGCTTGGTCGTCAGGGCAGAGACCCAGTACTTC. It codes for CASSLVVRAETQYF.

This chain links TRBV5-4 with TRBJ2-1, with 11 bases lining up with TRBD2. V lost 4 bases and J lost 10; bases outside the gene matches: 7. This CDR3 contains 14 residues. Per germline, CDR1 SGHNT and CDR2 YYREEE (reference sequence). CDR3 loop: CASSQGLAEREQFF. In DNA form, the CDR3 reads TGTGCCAGCAGCCAGGGACTAGCGGAGCGCGAGCAGTTCTTC.

This clonotype was detected a few times. V is TRBV10-3 and J is TRBJ1-6; the D gene is possibly TRBD1 (5 bases). Germline V gives CDR1 ENHRY, CDR2 SYGVKD. CDR3 length: 16 amino acids. Deletions cut 5 bases from V and 7 bases from J, with 18 bases between. CDR3 protein: CAISTDRSISNSPLHF. The CDR3 coding sequence is TGTGCCATCAGTACCGACAGAAGTATATCGAATTCACCCCTCCACTTT.

The genes are TRBV11-3 and TRBJ2-3, with 7 bases that match TRBD1. The CDR3 has 15 residues. V trimming: 3 bases; J trimming: 0 bases; junction bases outside the gene matches: 3. Germline CDR1 reads SGHNT; CDR2 reads YENEEA. The CDR3 spells CASSFGQESTDTQYF. CDR3 coding DNA: TGTGCCAGCAGCTTTGGACAGGAAAGCACAGATACGCAGTATTTT.

This clonotype was observed a few times. The chain joins TRBV11-2 to TRBJ2-7, with D hard to call. V was trimmed by 3 bases and J by 1 base, leaving 13 bases between them. Germline V gene data show CDR1 as SGHAT and CDR2 as FQNNGV. This CDR3 has 15 amino acids. This CDR3 is CASSFTRARSYEQYV. The DNA of the CDR3 is TGTGCCAGCAGCTTTACCCGGGCCCGATCCTACGAGCAGTACGTC.

J is TRBJ1-1 and V is TRBV4-2; D is unclear. The CDR3 sequence is 16 residues long. Germline V CDR1 and CDR2: LGHNA, YNFKEQ. Deletions cut 0 bases from V and 0 bases from J, with 11 bases between. CDR3 region: CASSQDSWEMNTEAFF. The CDR3 coding sequence is TGTGCCAGCAGCCAAGATTCGTGGGAAATGAACACTGAAGCTTTCTTT.